These 32 T cell receptor beta chains originate from one sample sequenced in a study of blood T cell repertoires in COVID-19. TCRdb keeps only in-frame clones here, not all; method: immunoSEQ multiplex PCR. This sample has hundreds of thousands of clones, with 86% found just once. What was sequenced was peripheral blood. The source of these receptors is a woman aged 70-85 years with COVID-19, enrolled during active disease.

The chain recombines TRBV12-3 or TRBV12-4 with TRBJ2-7; no firm D call. This CDR3 has 11 amino acids. V lost 3 bases and J 4 bases, leaving 4 bases between the germline ends. DNA for the CDR3: TGTGCCAGCAGTTTCGGGTACGAGCAGTACTTC. It specifies CASSFGYEQYF.

This clone was recorded a few times. The chain links TRBV2 to TRBJ1-4; possible D gene TRBD1, 5 bases. Trimming removed 3 bases from V and 12 bases from J, with 14 bases in between. Germline-derived CDR1 and CDR2 are SNHLY and FYNNEI. This CDR3 has 13 amino acids. This chain's CDR3 is CASSDFLEGELFF. The CDR3 nucleotides read TGTGCCAGCAGTGATTTTTTGGAAGGGGAACTGTTTTTT. The full variable domain, with the rest looked up from reference TRBV2 and TRBJ1-4, is EPEVTQTPSHQVTQMGQEVILRCVPISNHLYFYWYRQILGQKVEFLVSFYNNEISEKSEIFDDQFSVERPDGSNFTLKIRSTKLEDSAMYFCASSDFLEGELFFGSGTQLSVL.

The chain couples TRBV2 to TRBJ1-6; D is undetermined. Trimming cost V 5 bases and J 9 bases, with 8 bases left between them. Germline loops: CDR1 SNHLY, CDR2 FYNNEI. The CDR3 spans 12 residues. In DNA form, the CDR3 reads TGTGCCAGCAGTATCACTGTTTCACCCCTCCACTTT. Translation gives CASSITVSPLHF.

This chain connects TRBV27 to TRBJ1-2; tentative D call: TRBD1 (5 bases). V shed 6 bases and J shed 4 bases, with 12 bases lying between them. The CDR3 totals 13 residues. CDR1 and CDR2 from the germline V gene are MNHEY and SMNVEV (reference sequence). CDR3 sequence (DNA): TGTGCCAGCAGGCCGACGGGGGGCTATGGCTACACCTTC. Translating gives CASRPTGGYGYTF.

This chain connects TRBV27 to TRBJ2-3; the D gene is possibly TRBD2 (6 bases). This CDR3 contains 16 residues. Trimming removed 2 bases at V and 2 bases at J, with 14 bases between. Germline-derived CDR1 and CDR2 are MNHEY and SMNVEV (reference sequence). CDR3 nucleotides: TGTGCCAGCAGTTTAAGAGGCGGGATAACCACAGATACGCAGTATTTT. Translated: CASSLRGGITTDTQYF.

The rearrangement joins TRBV18 to TRBJ1-1; weak D call: TRBD1 (5 bases). The CDR3 covers 13 residues. Trimming shortened V by 7 bases and J by 5 bases, and 14 bases separated the two germline ends. Germline CDR1 KGHSH, CDR2 LQKENI. The CDR3 is CASLPAGRTEAFF. CDR3 nucleotide sequence: TGTGCCAGCTTGCCTGCAGGGCGGACTGAAGCTTTCTTT.

For this clone: Other DNA sequences of this sample code for an identical CDR3. The J gene is TRBJ2-7, the V gene TRBV3-1 (or the pseudogene TRBV3-2), with 7 bases matching TRBD2. The length of the CDR3 is 14 residues. With V trimmed by 1 base and J by 2 bases, 2 bases remained unmatched. Germline V gene sequence: CDR1 LGHDT, CDR2 YNNKEL (reference sequence). Here the CDR3 reads CASSQVGGTYEQYF. CDR3 nucleotides: TGTGCCAGCAGCCAAGTCGGGGGGACCTACGAGCAGTACTTC.

V usage is TRBV30 and J usage is TRBJ1-1; 8 bases map to TRBD1. Germline-derived CDR1 and CDR2 are GTSNPN and SVGIG (reference sequence). CDR3 length: 13 residues. Unmatched junction bases numbered 3, after V lost 5 bases and J lost 1 base. Here the CDR3 reads CAWYRGRNTEAFF. In DNA form, the CDR3 reads TGTGCCTGGTACAGGGGGAGGAACACTGAAGCTTTCTTT.

In its sample, this clone was seen a few times. The V call is TRBV18, the J call TRBJ1-1, with 7 bases aligning to TRBD1. CDR3 size: 16 residues. The V gene end was trimmed by 2 bases and the J gene end by 4 bases; junction bases not matched to a gene: 10. The germline CDR1 and CDR2 sequences are KGHSH and LQKENI. This CDR3 reads CASSPVRGLKGTEAFF. For the CDR3, the DNA is TGTGCCAGCTCACCAGTGAGGGGGCTTAAGGGCACTGAAGCTTTCTTT.

This sequence joins TRBV19 and TRBJ2-5; 10 bases line up with TRBD1. This CDR3 is 16 amino acids long. Germline CDR1 reads LNHDA; CDR2 reads SQIVND (reference sequence). V shed 6 bases and J 5 bases; nucleotides not matched to a gene: 12. The CDR3 region is CASRPLTGGGSETQYF. As DNA, the CDR3 is TGTGCCAGTAGACCATTGACAGGGGGCGGATCGGAGACCCAGTACTTC.

The table lists this clone with a count of one. The V and J genes are TRBV12-3 or TRBV12-4 and TRBJ2-5; 8 bases align to TRBD1. Trimming took 3 bases from V and 5 from J; bases not matched to a gene: 2. The length of the CDR3 is 13 residues. The CDR3, as DNA: TGTGCCAGCAGTTTGGACAGGGTCGAGACCCAGTACTTC. Translated, it gives CASSLDRVETQYF.

The chain links TRBV3-1 (or the pseudogene TRBV3-2) to TRBJ2-1; 9 bases are shared with TRBD1. The CDR3 extends over 16 amino acids. Germline CDR1 is LGHDT and CDR2 is YNNKEL (reference sequence). V lost 4 bases, J lost 9 bases, and 13 bases stayed unmatched. CDR3 nucleotide sequence: TGTGCCAGCAGCCCCTGGGACAGGGTGGTTGGGGGTGAGCAGTTCTTC. It specifies CASSPWDRVVGGEQFF.

The rearrangement joins TRBV6-5 to TRBJ2-7; 8 nucleotides line up with TRBD1. Per germline, CDR1 MNHEY and CDR2 SVGAGI. With 4 bases clipped from V and 4 bases from J, the junction kept 6 bases outside the gene matches. The CDR3 has 14 amino acids. CDR3 amino acids: CASSSGTGSYEQYF. In DNA form, the CDR3 reads TGTGCCAGCAGTTCCGGGACAGGATCTTACGAGCAGTACTTC.

This chain uses TRBV15 with TRBJ2-4; TRBD2 is a possible D gene (7 bases). Germline CDR1 reads LNHNV; CDR2 reads YYDKDF (reference sequence). The ends were cut back, 1 base at V and 9 bases at J, with 13 bases in the middle. The CDR3 loop spans 14 amino acids. As DNA, the CDR3 is TGTGCCACCAGCAGAGGGGGGGGCCGGGGCATTCAGTACTTC. Amino acids: CATSRGGGRGIQYF.

This clone has just a few counts. The chain combines TRBV27 with TRBJ2-7; perhaps TRBD1 as D (6 bases). V lost 6 bases and J 5 bases, leaving 8 bases between the germline ends. The CDR3 totals 11 residues. Per germline, CDR1 MNHEY and CDR2 SMNVEV (reference sequence). In DNA, the CDR3 is TGTGCCAGCAGGGGACACAACGAGCAGTACTTC. Translating gives CASRGHNEQYF.

The V call is TRBV7-2, the J call TRBJ2-7; possible D gene TRBD1, 6 bases. V gave up 4 bases and J gave up 4 bases, with 14 bases separating them. This CDR3 is built from 14 residues. Germline loops: CDR1 SGHTA, CDR2 FQGNSA. CDR3 protein: CASSYSQGSYEQYF. The CDR3 DNA reads TGTGCCAGCAGCTACTCCCAGGGGTCGTACGAGCAGTACTTC.

The gene calls are TRBV4-1 and TRBJ1-2; no clear D gene. V lost 0 bases to trimming and J lost 4 bases, with 9 bases between them. The germline gives CDR1 MGHRA, CDR2 YSYEKL. CDR3 length: 14 residues. The chain's CDR3 is CASSQDFGSYGYTF. CDR3 DNA sequence: TGCGCCAGCAGCCAAGATTTCGGTTCCTATGGCTACACCTTC.

The chain links TRBV18 to TRBJ2-1; a weak D match, TRBD1 (6 bases). The germline V gene has CDR1 KGHSH and CDR2 LQKENI. CDR3 size: 13 residues. V shed 4 bases and J shed 7 bases, with 11 bases lying between them. The CDR3 loop is CASSLARGNEQFF. Written as DNA, the CDR3 is TGTGCCAGCTCACTCGCAAGGGGGAATGAGCAGTTCTTC.

This chain uses TRBV30 with TRBJ1-3; perhaps TRBD1 as D (6 bases). Germline assignment: CDR1 GTSNPN and CDR2 SVGIG (reference sequence). Trimming shortened V by 0 bases and J by 3 bases, and 12 bases separated the two germline ends. The CDR3 is 15 amino acids. The CDR3 region is CAWSVLGGSGNTIYF. The CDR3 bases are TGTGCCTGGAGTGTATTAGGGGGTAGTGGAAACACCATATATTTT.

This rearrangement joins TRBV6-5 to TRBJ2-7; TRBD1 matches 10 bases. The CDR3 length is 15 residues. In germline, CDR1 is MNHEY, CDR2 SVGAGI. Trimming cost V 0 bases and J 4 bases; bases outside gene matches: 3. CDR3 in DNA: TGTGCCAGCAGTTACTCCGGACAGGGGGGGTACGAGCAGTACTTC. The encoded protein is CASSYSGQGGYEQYF.

The CDR3 spells CASSFGGPSNQPQHF. For the CDR3, the DNA is TGTGCCAGCAGCTTCGGGGGGCCAAGCAATCAGCCCCAGCATTTT. The rearrangement joins TRBV7-2 to TRBJ1-5; a possible D gene is TRBD1 (6 bases). In germline, CDR1 is SGHTA, CDR2 FQGNSA. CDR3 size: 15 residues. V was cut by 3 bases and J by 1 base, with 10 bases left in between.

The table lists this clone with a count of one. V and J are TRBV7-9 and TRBJ2-7; 11 bases fit TRBD2. Germline lookup yields CDR1 SEHNR and CDR2 FQNEAQ (reference sequence). The CDR3 has 15 residues. After removal of 5 bases from V and 2 bases from J, the junction contained 5 bases not matched to a gene. This CDR3 is CASSRSGGDTYEQYF. As DNA, the CDR3 is TGTGCCAGCAGCCGTAGCGGGGGGGACACCTACGAGCAGTACTTC.

This clone was counted a few times. The chain employs TRBV5-5 and TRBJ1-1, with D unresolved. Germline CDR1 and CDR2: SGHKS and YYEKEE (reference sequence). The length of the CDR3 is 13 residues. The germline V and J ends were trimmed by 4 bases and 5 bases, with 12 bases remaining between them. CDR3 DNA: TGTGCCAGCAGCAAAGAACAAGAAACTGAAGCTTTCTTT. Residues: CASSKEQETEAFF.

This chain joins TRBV30 and TRBJ1-1, with D tentatively TRBD1 (5 bases). Germline CDR1 reads GTSNPN; CDR2 reads SVGIG (reference sequence). The V gene lost 2 bases and the J gene lost 8 bases, with 9 bases spanning the gap. This CDR3 comprises 11 residues. CDR3 DNA: TGTGCCTGGAGTCAAGCAGGGGAAGCTTTCTTT. Protein product: CAWSQAGEAFF.

The chain couples TRBV7-2 to TRBJ2-1, with TRBD1 matching over 8 bases. This CDR3 comprises 13 residues. The germline V gene encodes CDR1 SGHTA and CDR2 FQGNSA. Trimming removed 1 base from V and 10 bases from J; junction bases left unmatched: 3. CDR3 loop: CASSLGQGLEQFF. The CDR3 DNA is TGTGCCAGCAGCTTAGGACAGGGGCTAGAGCAGTTCTTC.

This clone was observed a handful of times. The rearrangement uses TRBV9 and TRBJ2-3; D gene ambiguous. The germline CDR1 and CDR2 sequences are SGDLS and YYNGEE. V was clipped by 0 bases and J by 4 bases, with 15 bases between them. The CDR3 contains 16 residues. The CDR3 DNA is TGTGCCAGCAGCGTAGCTGGAGCTCAGATTTCAGATACGCAGTATTTT. This translates into CASSVAGAQISDTQYF.

This sequence joins TRBV21-1 and TRBJ2-1; no check of the table's D call, TRBD2, against the DNA was made. TRBV21-1 is a documented pseudogene. The CDR3 extends over 19 amino acids. The CDR3 region is CASRPGTSGGQSSYNEQFF. Written as DNA, the CDR3 is TGTGCCAGCAGGCCCGGGACTAGCGGCGGACAGAGCTCCTACAATGAGCAGTTCTTC.

V and J are TRBV9 and TRBJ1-5, with D perhaps matching TRBD1 (5 bases). V was shortened by 4 bases and J by 1 base, with 12 bases between the two germline ends. CDR3 length: 15 residues. Germline loops: CDR1 SGDLS, CDR2 YYNGEE. CDR3 nucleotides: TGTGCCAGCAGCTTTGGGGGGGGAAGCAATCAGCCCCAGCATTTT. Translating it yields CASSFGGGSNQPQHF.

The genes are TRBV19 and TRBJ2-7; 7 nucleotides match TRBD2. The CDR3 spans 14 residues. Germline V lookup: CDR1 LNHDA, CDR2 SQIVND (reference sequence). With V trimmed by 5 bases and J by 2 bases, 6 bases remained unmatched. The CDR3 reads CASSLLADTYEQYF. CDR3 DNA sequence: TGTGCCAGTAGTCTCCTAGCGGACACCTACGAGCAGTACTTC.

V and J are TRBV27 and TRBJ2-7; no definite D call. The CDR3 is 14 residues long. The germline gives CDR1 MNHEY, CDR2 SMNVEV (reference sequence). Trimming stripped 2 bases from V and 3 bases from J, with 11 bases between. The chain's CDR3 is CASSLRALGYEQYF. DNA of the CDR3: TGTGCCAGCAGTTTACGTGCACTCGGCTACGAGCAGTACTTC.

The chain employs TRBV30 and TRBJ2-7; 10 positions agree with TRBD1. Germline values: CDR1 GTSNPN, CDR2 SVGIG (reference sequence). The CDR3 contains 12 residues. After removal of 1 base from V and 6 bases from J, the junction contained 0 bases not matched to a gene. The CDR3 loop reads CAWSGTGGEQYF. The CDR3 region has the DNA TGTGCCTGGAGTGGGACAGGGGGCGAGCAGTACTTC.

The rearrangement joins TRBV7-9 to TRBJ2-7; no clear D. Trimming pared 5 bases from V and 2 bases from J, leaving 13 bases between. This CDR3 is 14 amino acids long. Germline values: CDR1 SEHNR, CDR2 FQNEAQ (reference sequence). As DNA, the CDR3 is TGTGCCAGCAGCCCGTCAGACGGAGCCTACGAGCAGTACTTC. Amino acids: CASSPSDGAYEQYF.